The source of this T cell receptor (beta chain) is a study of cytomegalovirus exposure and HLA in healthy donors. Primers included in the PCR were 60 Vbeta and 13 Jbeta primers. The method was immunoSEQ multiplex PCR; TCRdb's version includes in-frame clones alone and lacks a portion of them. Of roughly 100,000 clones in the sample, more than 75% were seen once. V was cut by 3 bases and J by 7 bases, with 3 bases left in between. The CDR3 length is 10 residues. Germline-derived CDR1 and CDR2 are DFQATT and SNEGSKA (reference sequence). This chain uses TRBV20-1 with TRBJ1-4, with D unresolved. The sequenced sample consisted of PBMCs. The origin of this receptor is a woman aged 45-65 years in good health and CMV-seropositive. The CDR3 DNA follows: TGCAGTGCTAGGCGTGAAAAACTGTTTTTT. It encodes CSARREKLFF.